This T cell receptor beta chain was obtained from a study of blood T cell repertoires in COVID-19. For the study at large: Acute-phase and convalescent COVID-19 samples originated in the United States, Italy and Spain. PBMCs, B-cell-depleted T cells, or T cells were the source of the cDNA or gDNA that made up the material.

About this clone: The sample has other DNA sequences that encode this CDR3 too.

The CDR3 runs 15 residues. Trimming removed 1 base from V and 1 base from J, with 11 bases in between. Germline V gene data show CDR1 as MGHRA and CDR2 as YSYEKL. Clones were sequenced by immunoSEQ multiplex PCR, and TCRdb holds only the in-frame ones, with some missing. The data show 90,000 to 110,000 clones, 85% seen once. This rearrangement joins TRBV4-1 to TRBJ2-7; D possibly corresponds to TRBD1 (6 bases). This sequence was found in a man between 45 and 60 years old with acute or convalescent COVID-19. Source material: peripheral blood. CDR3 coding DNA: TGCGCCAGCAGCCAAGCTCCCGGACAGTCCTACGAGCAGTACTTC. It encodes CASSQAPGQSYEQYF.